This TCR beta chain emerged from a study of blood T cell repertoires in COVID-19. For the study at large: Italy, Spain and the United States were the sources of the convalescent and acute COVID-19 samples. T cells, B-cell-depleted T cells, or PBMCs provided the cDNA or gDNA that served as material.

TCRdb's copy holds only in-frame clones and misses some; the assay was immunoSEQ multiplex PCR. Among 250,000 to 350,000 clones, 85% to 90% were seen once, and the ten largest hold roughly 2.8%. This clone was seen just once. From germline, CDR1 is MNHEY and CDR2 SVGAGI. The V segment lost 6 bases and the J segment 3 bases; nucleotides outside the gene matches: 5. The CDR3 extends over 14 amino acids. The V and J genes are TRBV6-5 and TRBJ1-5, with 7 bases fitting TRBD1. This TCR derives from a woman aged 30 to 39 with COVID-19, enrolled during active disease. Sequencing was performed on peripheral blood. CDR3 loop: CASRNRGFNQPQHF. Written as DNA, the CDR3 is TGTGCCAGCAGAAACAGGGGATTCAATCAGCCCCAGCATTTT.